Sequencing of this TCR beta chain was carried out in a study of T-cell reconstitution after alpha-beta-depleted transplantation in children. TCRbeta library preparation incorporated unique molecular identifiers. From the PCR reads, TCRdb called clonotypes with MiXCR, one entry per CDR3 protein. The sample consists of about 1,000,000 distinct CDR3 sequences, 25% to 35% of them appearing once. The material was PBMCs, mostly from graft donor cells, obtained 360 days after TCRalphabeta/CD19-depleted stem cell transplant. This receptor was identified in a boy in the first two years of life who had a stem cell transplant for SCID, so the T cells may come from the graft donor.

The CDR3 region is CASSLFGTGWQETQYF. DNA for the CDR3: TGTGCCAGCAGTTTATTTGGGACAGGGTGGCAAGAGACCCAGTACTTC. The chain joins TRBV27 to TRBJ2-5, with TRBD1 matching 9 bases. This CDR3 has 16 residues. Germline V gene sequence: CDR1 MNHEY, CDR2 SMNVEV (reference sequence). J was trimmed by 2 bases and V by 1 base; bases with no gene match: 5.